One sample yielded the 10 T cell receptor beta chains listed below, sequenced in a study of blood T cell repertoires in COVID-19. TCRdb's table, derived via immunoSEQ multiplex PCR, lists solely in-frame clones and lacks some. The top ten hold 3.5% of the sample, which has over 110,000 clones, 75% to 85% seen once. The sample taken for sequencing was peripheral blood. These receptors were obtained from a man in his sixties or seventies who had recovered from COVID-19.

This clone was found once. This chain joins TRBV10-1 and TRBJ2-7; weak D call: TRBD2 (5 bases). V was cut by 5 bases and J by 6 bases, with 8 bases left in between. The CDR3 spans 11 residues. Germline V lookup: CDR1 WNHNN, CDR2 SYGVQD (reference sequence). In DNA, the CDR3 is TGCGCCAGCAGTTCCGGAGGCGAGCAGTACTTC. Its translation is CASSSGGEQYF.

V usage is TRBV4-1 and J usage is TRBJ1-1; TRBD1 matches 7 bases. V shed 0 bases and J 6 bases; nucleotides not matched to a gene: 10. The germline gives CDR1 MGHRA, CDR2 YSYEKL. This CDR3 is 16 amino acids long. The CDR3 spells CASSQERARGRSEAFF. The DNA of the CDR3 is TGCGCCAGCAGCCAAGAGAGGGCCAGGGGGAGGTCTGAAGCTTTCTTT.

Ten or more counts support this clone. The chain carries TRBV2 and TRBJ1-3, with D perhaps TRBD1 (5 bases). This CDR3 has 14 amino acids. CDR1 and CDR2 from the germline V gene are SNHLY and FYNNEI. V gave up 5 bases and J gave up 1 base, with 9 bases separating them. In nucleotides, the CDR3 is TGTGCCAGCAGTAGGGGATATTCTGGAAACACCATATATTTT. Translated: CASSRGYSGNTIYF.

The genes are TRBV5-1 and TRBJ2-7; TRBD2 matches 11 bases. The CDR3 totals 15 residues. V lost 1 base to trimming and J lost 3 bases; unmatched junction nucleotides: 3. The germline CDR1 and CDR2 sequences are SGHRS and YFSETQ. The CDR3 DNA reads TGCGCCAGCAGCTTGACTAGCGGGAGTATCTACGAGCAGTACTTC. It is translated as CASSLTSGSIYEQYF.

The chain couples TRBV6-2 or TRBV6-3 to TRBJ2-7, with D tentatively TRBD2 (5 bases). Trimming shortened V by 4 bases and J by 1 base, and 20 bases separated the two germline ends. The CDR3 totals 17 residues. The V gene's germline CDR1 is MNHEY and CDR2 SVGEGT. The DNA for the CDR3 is TGTGCCAGCAGTTTCACGGACTCCCAACGACTTTCCTACGAGCAGTACTTC. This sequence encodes CASSFTDSQRLSYEQYF.

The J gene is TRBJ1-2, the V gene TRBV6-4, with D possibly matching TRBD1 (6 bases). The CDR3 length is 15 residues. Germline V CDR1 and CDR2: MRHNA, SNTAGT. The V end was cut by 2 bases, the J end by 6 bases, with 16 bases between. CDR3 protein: CASSDGVGQINGYTF. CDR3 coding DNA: TGTGCCAGCAGTGACGGGGTTGGACAGATTAATGGCTACACCTTC.

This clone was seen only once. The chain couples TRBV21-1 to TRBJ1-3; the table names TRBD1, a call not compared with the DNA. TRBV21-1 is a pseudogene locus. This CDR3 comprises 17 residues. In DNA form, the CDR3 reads TGTGCCAGCAGCAAAGCTTCACAGATTGTTCAGGGAAACACCATATATTTT. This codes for CASSKASQIVQGNTIYF.

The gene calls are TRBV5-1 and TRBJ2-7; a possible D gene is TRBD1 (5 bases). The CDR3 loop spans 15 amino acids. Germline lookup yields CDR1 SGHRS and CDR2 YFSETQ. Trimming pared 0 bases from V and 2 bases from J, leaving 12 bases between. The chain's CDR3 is CASSLAQGSTYEQYF. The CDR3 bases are TGCGCCAGCAGCTTGGCCCAGGGTTCGACCTACGAGCAGTACTTC. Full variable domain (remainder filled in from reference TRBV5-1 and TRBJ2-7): KAGVTQTPRYLIKTRGQQVTLSCSPISGHRSVSWYQQTPGQGLQFLFEYFSETQRNKGNFPGRFSGRQFSNSRSEMNVSTLELGDSALYLCASSLAQGSTYEQYFGPGTRLTVT.

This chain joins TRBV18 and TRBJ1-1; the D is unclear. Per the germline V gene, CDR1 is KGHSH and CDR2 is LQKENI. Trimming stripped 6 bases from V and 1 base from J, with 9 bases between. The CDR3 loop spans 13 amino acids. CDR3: CASSSARNTEAFF. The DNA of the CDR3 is TGTGCCAGCTCCAGCGCCAGGAACACTGAAGCTTTCTTT.

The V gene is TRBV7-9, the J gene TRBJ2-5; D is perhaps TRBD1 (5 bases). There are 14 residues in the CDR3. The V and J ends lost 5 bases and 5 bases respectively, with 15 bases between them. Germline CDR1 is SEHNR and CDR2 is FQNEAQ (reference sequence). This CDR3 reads CASSLSQGLETQYF. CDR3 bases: TGTGCCAGCAGCCTAAGCCAGGGTTTGGAGACCCAGTACTTC.